This TCR beta chain is from a study of shared clonotypes between healthy human individuals (dated by TCRdb to the early 2020s). At the level of the whole study: The cohort included a few men and a couple of women between 18 and 49 years of age. Leukapheresis yielded between about 0.85 and 9 billion PBMCs per donor. For each donor, CD4 naive and CD4 memory were each given three plates, CD8 naive was given two plates, and CD8 memory was given one plate. To estimate repertoire size and how much clonotypes are shared between individuals, the study performed deep sequencing of blood TCR repertoires from a few healthy adults. Libraries were prepared and TCR repertoires were sequenced by different laboratories using diverse techniques, in order to increase sequencing depth and limit assay-specific biases.

Compared with germline, V lacks 4 bases and J lacks 2 bases; bases without a gene match: 9. CDR3 length: 18 amino acids, cysteine to phenylalanine. The kept DNA is CDR3 alone, 54 bases in frame from the first base. From a lookup of the germline V gene, CDR1 and CDR2 are SGHAT and FQNNGV. Broader findings and caveats from the paper: Sampling was restricted to blood, and TCR repertoires in tissue are likely to differ from TCR repertoires in blood. The small number of donors limited the genetic and exposure-history diversity represented. Incomplete sequencing was indicated by rarefaction of sorted-subset datasets, despite the large sequencing depth. Around 5% of naive CD4, roughly 3.5% of naive CD8, approximately 2% of memory CD4, and approximately 0.4% of memory CD8 clonotypes were shared across four donors. Compared with non-shared clonotypes, clonotypes shared by all four sorted-subset donors had higher generation probabilities. Larger estimated clonotype richness was generally found for naive subsets than for memory subsets. Pairwise subsampling led to the expectation that sequencing depth would affect the degree of clonotype sharing among donors.

Comments on this clone: Its antigen target is currently unknown. Base quality data are lacking; no much larger clone is found one base away.

For the CD8 naive samples, CD45RO-negative cells were positively selected for CCR7, yielding a CD45RA+CCR7+ population from which TemRA cells were excluded. Healthy HIV-negative adults with no recently reported acute infections or vaccinations were included as donors. Every donor was a Caucasian adult residing in Nashville, Tennessee, USA. Blood was collected by leukapheresis, and PBMCs were isolated by Ficoll-Histopaque density gradient centrifugation and then cryopreserved in liquid nitrogen vapor phase. Analytical flow cytometry was used to check the purity and quantity of every magnetically sorted T cell population. Each sorted fraction had its genomic DNA isolated and then quantified by UV absorbance on a Nanodrop 2000c. Using the deep immunoSEQ assay, multiplex PCR amplified TCR CDR3 regions from genomic DNA. Genomic DNA extracted from each cell subset was distributed evenly over all wells of several immunoSEQ 96-well plates, and each plate served as one replicate. For sorted subsets, each replicate PCR was loaded with about 200 ng genomic DNA, equivalent to 30,000 or so T cell genomes. Purified libraries were quantified with a Qubit 3.0 fluorometer, sized on a Bioanalyzer 2100, and re-quantified with the KAPA Library Quantification kit. Each immunoSEQ 96-well plate was sequenced on its own single-read 150-cycle Illumina NextSeq 550 flow cell. From the authors' description of their analysis: Because the immunoSEQ output held only junctional sequences and lacked quality scores, the filtering could not match the filtering applied to full-length reads. Sequences were annotated with PyIR, a Python wrapper for IgBLAST v1.9, using IMGT germline references to assign V/J genes and CDR3. Reads were filtered out if the reads had weak V/J assignments (E-value above 1e-6), no CDR3, stop codons, out-of-frame junctions, or ambiguous translated residues. A V3J clonotype was defined by an identical inferred V gene, J gene, and CDR3 amino acid sequence. To compute the percentage overlap between repertoires, the number of shared unique clonotypes was divided by the size of the smaller repertoire. Three approaches were used to assess repertoire richness: RTK rarefaction, the Chao1 estimator, and Recon v2.1 estimates of unobserved clonotypes. For all TCRbeta clonotypes obtained by the gDNA method from several donors, generation probabilities were computed with OLGA. The table comes from immuneACCESS by way of TCRdb, which keeps in-frame sequences with V and J called. Part of the clones is missing from these tables; in studies checked, under half for an unresolved V gene and the rest for unknown reasons. V, J and clone size reflect that table, while D and trimming were determined from the DNA. Here the sample has millions of clones; about 93% occur a single time. 1.5% to 2% of the sample is held by the ten biggest clonotypes.

The chain was built from TRBV11-2 and TRBJ2-6, with 9 central nucleotides matching TRBD2. The sequenced sample consisted of naive CD8+ T cells from PBMCs. Explained via the paper, the cell subset or site label denotes: CD45RA+CCR7+. The clonotype was recovered from a man aged 18 to 30 in good health. Some clones in this sample may be carry-over from other donors' samples. DNA sequence: TGTGCCAGCAGCTCTGGGTGGATAGCGGGAGCTGGGGCCAACGTCCTGACTTTC. Translated, it reads CASSSGWIAGAGANVLTF.